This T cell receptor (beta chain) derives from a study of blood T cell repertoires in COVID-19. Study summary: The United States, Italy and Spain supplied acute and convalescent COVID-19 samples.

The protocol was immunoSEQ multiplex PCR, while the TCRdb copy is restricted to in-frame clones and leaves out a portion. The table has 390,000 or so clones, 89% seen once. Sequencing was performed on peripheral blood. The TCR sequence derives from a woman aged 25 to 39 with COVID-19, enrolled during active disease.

DNA of the CDR3: TGTGCCACCAGCAGACTCAGGGGCAATAATTCACCCCTCCACTTT. Translated, it gives CATSRLRGNNSPLHF. The V and J genes are TRBV15 and TRBJ1-6, with a possible D match to TRBD1 (6 bases). Per germline, CDR1 LNHNV and CDR2 YYDKDF (reference sequence). The CDR3 contains 15 residues. The V and J ends lost 2 bases and 5 bases respectively, with 10 bases between them.